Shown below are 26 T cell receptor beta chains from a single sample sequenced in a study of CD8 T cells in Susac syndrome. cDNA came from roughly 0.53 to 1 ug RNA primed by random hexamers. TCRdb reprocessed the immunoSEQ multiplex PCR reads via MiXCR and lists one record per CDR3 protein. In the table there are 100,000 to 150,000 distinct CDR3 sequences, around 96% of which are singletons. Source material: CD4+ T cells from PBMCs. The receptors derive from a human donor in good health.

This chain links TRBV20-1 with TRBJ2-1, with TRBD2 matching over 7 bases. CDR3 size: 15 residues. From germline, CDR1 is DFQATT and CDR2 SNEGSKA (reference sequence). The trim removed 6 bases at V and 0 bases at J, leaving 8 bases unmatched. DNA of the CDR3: TGCAGTGCGTACAAACTAGCGAGCTCCTACAATGAGCAGTTCTTC. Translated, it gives CSAYKLASSYNEQFF.

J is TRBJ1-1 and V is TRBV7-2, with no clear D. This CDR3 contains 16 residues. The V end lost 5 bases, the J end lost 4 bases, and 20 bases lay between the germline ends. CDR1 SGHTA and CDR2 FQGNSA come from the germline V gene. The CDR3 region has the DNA TGTGCCAGCAGCCCCCGTGAGACCCCGACGAGCACTGAAGCTTTCTTT. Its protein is CASSPRETPTSTEAFF.

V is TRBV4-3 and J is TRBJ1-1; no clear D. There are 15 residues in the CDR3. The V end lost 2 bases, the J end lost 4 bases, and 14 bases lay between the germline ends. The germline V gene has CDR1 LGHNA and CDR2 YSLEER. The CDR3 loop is CASSQRFGPGTEAFF. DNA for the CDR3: TGCGCCAGCAGCCAAAGGTTCGGGCCCGGCACTGAAGCTTTCTTT.

DNA for the CDR3: TGCAGTGCTACAAAGACGGTGCAAGAGACCCAGTACTTC. As protein: CSATKTVQETQYF. The chain links TRBV20-1 to TRBJ2-5; D is ambiguous. The ends were cut back, 4 bases at V and 2 bases at J, with 11 bases in the middle. From germline, CDR1 is DFQATT and CDR2 SNEGSKA (reference sequence). The CDR3 runs to 13 residues.

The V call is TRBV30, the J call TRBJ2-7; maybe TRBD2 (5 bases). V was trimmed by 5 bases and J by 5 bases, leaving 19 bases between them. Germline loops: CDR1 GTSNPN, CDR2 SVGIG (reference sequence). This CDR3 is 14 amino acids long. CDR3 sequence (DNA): TGTGCCTGGCCAATTAGCAGCGGATCAAACGAGCAGTACTTC. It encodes CAWPISSGSNEQYF.

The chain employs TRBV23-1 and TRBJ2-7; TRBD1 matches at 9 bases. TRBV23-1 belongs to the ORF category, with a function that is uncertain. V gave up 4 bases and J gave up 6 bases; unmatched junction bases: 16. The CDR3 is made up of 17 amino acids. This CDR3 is CASSLFPGTGLFREQYF. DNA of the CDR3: TGCGCCAGCAGTCTATTCCCCGGGACAGGGTTATTTCGCGAGCAGTACTTC.

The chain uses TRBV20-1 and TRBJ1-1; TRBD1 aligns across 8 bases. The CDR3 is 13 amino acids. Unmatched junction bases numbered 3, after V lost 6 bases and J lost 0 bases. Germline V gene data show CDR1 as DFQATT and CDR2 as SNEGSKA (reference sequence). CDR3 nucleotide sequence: TGCAGTGCGAGCAGGGGGCTGAACACTGAAGCTTTCTTT. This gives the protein CSASRGLNTEAFF.

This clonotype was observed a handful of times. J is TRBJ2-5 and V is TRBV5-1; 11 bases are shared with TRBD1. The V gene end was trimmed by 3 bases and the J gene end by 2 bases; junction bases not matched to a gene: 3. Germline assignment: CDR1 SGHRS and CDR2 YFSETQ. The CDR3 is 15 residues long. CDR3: CASSSRDRGQETQYF. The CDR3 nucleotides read TGCGCCAGCAGCTCCCGGGACAGGGGGCAAGAGACCCAGTACTTC.

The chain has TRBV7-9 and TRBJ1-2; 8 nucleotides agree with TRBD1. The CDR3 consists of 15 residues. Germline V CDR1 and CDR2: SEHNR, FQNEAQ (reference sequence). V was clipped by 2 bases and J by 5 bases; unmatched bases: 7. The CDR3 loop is CASSLQGAHPYGYTF. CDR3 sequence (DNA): TGTGCCAGCAGCTTACAGGGGGCACATCCTTATGGCTACACCTTC.

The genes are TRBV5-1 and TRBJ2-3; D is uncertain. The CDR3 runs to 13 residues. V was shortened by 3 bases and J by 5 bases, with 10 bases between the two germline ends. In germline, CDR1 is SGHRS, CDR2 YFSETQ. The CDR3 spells CASSSLPEDTQYF. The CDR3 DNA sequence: TGCGCCAGCAGCTCTCTGCCCGAAGATACGCAGTATTTT.

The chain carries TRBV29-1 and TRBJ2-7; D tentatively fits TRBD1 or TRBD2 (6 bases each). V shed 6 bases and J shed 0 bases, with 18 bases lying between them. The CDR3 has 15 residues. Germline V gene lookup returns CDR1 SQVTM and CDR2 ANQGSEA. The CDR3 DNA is TGCAGCGTGCGGGACACATTAACTAGCTCCTACGAGCAGTACTTC. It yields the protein CSVRDTLTSSYEQYF.

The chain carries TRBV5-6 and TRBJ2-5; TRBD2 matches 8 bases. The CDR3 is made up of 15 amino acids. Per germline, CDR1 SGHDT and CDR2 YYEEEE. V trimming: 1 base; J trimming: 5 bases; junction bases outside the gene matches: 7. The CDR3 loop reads CASSLRPGGAETQYF. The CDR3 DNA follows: TGTGCCAGCAGCTTGAGGCCGGGAGGGGCTGAGACCCAGTACTTC.

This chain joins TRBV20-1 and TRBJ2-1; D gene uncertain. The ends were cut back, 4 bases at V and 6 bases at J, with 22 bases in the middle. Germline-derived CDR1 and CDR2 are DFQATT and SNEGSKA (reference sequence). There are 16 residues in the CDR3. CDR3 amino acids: CSATSSDWAVSNEQFF. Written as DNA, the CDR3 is TGCAGTGCTACGTCTTCCGACTGGGCTGTGAGCAATGAGCAGTTCTTC.

The CDR3 reads CASSQEGFEQFF. CDR3 in DNA: TGTGCCAGCAGCCAAGAAGGGTTTGAGCAGTTCTTC. The chain employs TRBV3-1 and TRBJ2-1, with D unresolved. Between the trimmed V and J ends, which lost 0 bases and 9 bases, there was a span of 6 bases. Per the germline V gene, CDR1 is LGHDT and CDR2 is YNNKEL (reference sequence). The CDR3 extends over 12 amino acids.

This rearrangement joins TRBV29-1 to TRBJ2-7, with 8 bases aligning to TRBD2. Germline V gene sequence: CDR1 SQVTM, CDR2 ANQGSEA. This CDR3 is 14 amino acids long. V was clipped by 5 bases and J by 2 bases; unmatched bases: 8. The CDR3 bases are TGCAGCGTTCGATCGGGGACTAGAACCTACGAGCAGTACTTC. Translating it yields CSVRSGTRTYEQYF.

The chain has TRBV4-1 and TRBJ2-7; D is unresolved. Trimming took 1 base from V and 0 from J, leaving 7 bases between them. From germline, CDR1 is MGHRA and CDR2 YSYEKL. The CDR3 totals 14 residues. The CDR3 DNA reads TGCGCCAGCAGCCAAGGGCCAGTCTCCTACGAGCAGTACTTC. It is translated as CASSQGPVSYEQYF.

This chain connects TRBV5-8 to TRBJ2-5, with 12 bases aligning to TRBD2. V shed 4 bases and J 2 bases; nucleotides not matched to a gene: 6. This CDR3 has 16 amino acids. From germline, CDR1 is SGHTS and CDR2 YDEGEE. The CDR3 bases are TGTGCCAGCAGCGGCGGGACTAGCGGGTATCAAGAGACCCAGTACTTC. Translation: CASSGGTSGYQETQYF.

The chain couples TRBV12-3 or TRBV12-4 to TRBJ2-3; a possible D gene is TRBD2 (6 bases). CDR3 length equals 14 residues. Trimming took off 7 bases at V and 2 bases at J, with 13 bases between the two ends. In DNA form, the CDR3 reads TGTGCCAGCACCTCTGCGGGGCACACAGATACGCAGTATTTT. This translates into CASTSAGHTDTQYF.

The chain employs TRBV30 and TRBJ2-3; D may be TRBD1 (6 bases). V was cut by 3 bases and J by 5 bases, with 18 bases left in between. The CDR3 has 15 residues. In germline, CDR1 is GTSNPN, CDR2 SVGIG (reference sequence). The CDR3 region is CAWRSHQGLKDTQYF. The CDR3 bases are TGTGCCTGGAGGTCCCACCAGGGGCTTAAAGATACGCAGTATTTT.

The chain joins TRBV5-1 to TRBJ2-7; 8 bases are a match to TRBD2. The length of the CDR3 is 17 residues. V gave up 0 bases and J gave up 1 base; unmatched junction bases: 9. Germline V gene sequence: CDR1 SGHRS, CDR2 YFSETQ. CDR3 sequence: CASSLEIGSGTSYEQYF. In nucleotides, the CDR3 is TGCGCCAGCAGCTTGGAAATAGGTAGCGGGACTTCCTACGAGCAGTACTTC.

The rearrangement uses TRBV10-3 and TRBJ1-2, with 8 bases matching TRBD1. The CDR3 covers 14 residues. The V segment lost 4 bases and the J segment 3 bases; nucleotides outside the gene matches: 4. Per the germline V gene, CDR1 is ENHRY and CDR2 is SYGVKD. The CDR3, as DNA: TGTGCCATCAGTGGACCGGGACAGGACTATGGCTACACCTTC. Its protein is CAISGPGQDYGYTF.

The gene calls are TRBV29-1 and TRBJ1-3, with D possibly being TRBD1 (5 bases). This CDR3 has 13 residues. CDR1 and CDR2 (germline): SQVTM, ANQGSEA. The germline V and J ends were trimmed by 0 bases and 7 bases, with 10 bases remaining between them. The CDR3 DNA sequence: TGCAGCGTTGAAGAGGGGGGACCGAACACCATATATTTT. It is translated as CSVEEGGPNTIYF.

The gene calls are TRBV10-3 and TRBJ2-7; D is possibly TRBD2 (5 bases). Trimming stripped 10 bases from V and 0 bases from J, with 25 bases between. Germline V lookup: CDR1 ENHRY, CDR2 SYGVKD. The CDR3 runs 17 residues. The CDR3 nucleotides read TGTGCCACCTACCCCTCGAGTAGCGTCCAATTCTCCTACGAGCAGTACTTC. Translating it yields CATYPSSSVQFSYEQYF.

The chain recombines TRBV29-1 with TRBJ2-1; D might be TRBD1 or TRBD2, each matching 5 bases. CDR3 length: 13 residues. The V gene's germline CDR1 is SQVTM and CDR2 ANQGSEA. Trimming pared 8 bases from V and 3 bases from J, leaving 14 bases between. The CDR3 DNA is TGCAGCTCTGGGGCGGGCAGCTACAATGAGCAGTTCTTC. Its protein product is CSSGAGSYNEQFF.

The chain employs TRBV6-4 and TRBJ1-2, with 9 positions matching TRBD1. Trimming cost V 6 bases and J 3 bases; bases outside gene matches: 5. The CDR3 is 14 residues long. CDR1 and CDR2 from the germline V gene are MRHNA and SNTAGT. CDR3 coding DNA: TGTGCCAGCAGAAATCGGACAGGGGACTATGGCTACACCTTC. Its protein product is CASRNRTGDYGYTF.

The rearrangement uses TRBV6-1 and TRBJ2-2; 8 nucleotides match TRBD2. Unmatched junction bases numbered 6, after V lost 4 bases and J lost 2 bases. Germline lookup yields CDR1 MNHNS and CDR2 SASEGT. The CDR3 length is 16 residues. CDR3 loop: CASSGKRELNTGELFF. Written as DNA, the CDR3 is TGTGCCAGCAGTGGCAAGCGGGAGCTTAACACCGGGGAGCTGTTTTTT.